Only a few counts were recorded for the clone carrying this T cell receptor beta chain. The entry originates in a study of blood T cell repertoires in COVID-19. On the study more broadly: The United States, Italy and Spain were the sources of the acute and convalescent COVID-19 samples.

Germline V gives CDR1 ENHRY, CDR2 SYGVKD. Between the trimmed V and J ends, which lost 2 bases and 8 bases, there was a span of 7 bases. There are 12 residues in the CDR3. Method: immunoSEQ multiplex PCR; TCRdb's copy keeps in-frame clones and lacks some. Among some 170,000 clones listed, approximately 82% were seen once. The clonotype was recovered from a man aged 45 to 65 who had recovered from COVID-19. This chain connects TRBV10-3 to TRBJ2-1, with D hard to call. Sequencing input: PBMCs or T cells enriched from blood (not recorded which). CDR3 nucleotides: TGTGCCATCAGTGAGCCAGTACATGAGCAGTTCTTC. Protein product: CAISEPVHEQFF.